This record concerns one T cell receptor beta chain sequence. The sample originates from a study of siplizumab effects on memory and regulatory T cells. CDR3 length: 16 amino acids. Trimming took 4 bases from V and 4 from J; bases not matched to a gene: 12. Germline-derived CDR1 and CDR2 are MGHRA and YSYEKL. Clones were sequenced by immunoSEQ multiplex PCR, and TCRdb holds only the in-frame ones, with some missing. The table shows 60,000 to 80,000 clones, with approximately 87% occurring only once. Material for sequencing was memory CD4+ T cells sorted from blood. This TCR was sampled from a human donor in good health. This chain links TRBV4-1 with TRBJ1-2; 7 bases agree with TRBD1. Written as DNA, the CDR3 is TGCGCCAGCAGCCTCGAATTCACAGGGGCAGGCTATGGCTACACCTTC. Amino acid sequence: CASSLEFTGAGYGYTF.